The rows below give T cell receptor beta chains drawn from one sample of a study of blood T cell repertoires in COVID-19. The method was immunoSEQ multiplex PCR; TCRdb's version includes in-frame clones alone and lacks a portion of them. Of 85,000 to 130,000 clones listed, around 80% are singletons. Sequencing was done on a sample of peripheral blood. The receptors were gathered from an elderly man with COVID-19, enrolled during active disease. CDR3s include the opening cysteine and the closing phenylalanine or tryptophan. The D gene is left open where the match is weak. Rows give clone size only sometimes, using once, few, many, or a class for an expanded clone.

j_call d_call clone_size v_call cdr3_nt cdr3_aa
TRBJ1-4 NA NA TRBV20-1 TGCAGTGCTAGTCGAGGGGGGGGAGCTAATGAAAAACTGTTTTTT CSASRGGGANEKLFF
TRBJ2-5 TRBD1 NA TRBV9 TGTGCCAGCAGCGATGGACGGACAGGCCATTGGAGGGAGACCCAGTACTTC CASSDGRTGHWRETQYF
TRBJ2-5 TRBD1 once TRBV5-1 TGCGCCAGCAGCCAGGGACCGATGGACAGGGCAGGGACCCAGTACTTC CASSQGPMDRAGTQYF
TRBJ2-5 NA once TRBV18 TGTGCCAGCTCACCAGAGAGAACCCAGTACTTC CASSPERTQYF
TRBJ2-2 TRBD2 NA TRBV28 TGTGCCAGCACCTTAATATACAGGGGACTAGCCCCGAACACCGGGGAGCTGTTTTTT CASTLIYRGLAPNTGELFF
TRBJ2-7 NA NA TRBV10-3 TGTGCCATCAAATTTGGGCCCAGGGGTTACGAGCAGTACTTC CAIKFGPRGYEQYF
TRBJ2-2 TRBD2 NA TRBV14 TGTGCCAGCAGCCCCAGAGGACTAGCGGGAGTCGCCGGGGAGCTGTTTTTT CASSPRGLAGVAGELFF
TRBJ1-4 TRBD1 NA TRBV5-4 TGTGCCAGCAGCTTGAGGAGGGGGCTAGGAGAAAAACTGTTTTTT CASSLRRGLGEKLFF
TRBJ2-1 TRBD2 NA TRBV9 TGTGCCAGCAGCATAGGGACTAGCAGGAACAATGAGCAGTTCTTC CASSIGTSRNNEQFF
TRBJ1-2 NA NA TRBV6-5 TGTGCCAGCACCGGAACAGGGTTCTATGGCTACACCTTC CASTGTGFYGYTF
TRBJ2-1 NA NA TRBV2 TGTGCCAGCCAGTCTAGCCGGCACAATGAGCAGTTCTTC CASQSSRHNEQFF
TRBJ1-4 TRBD1 NA TRBV2 TGTGCCAGCAGTGTGGGTATATGGGACAGGAATGAAAAACTGTTTTTT CASSVGIWDRNEKLFF
TRBJ1-1 TRBD1 NA TRBV5-1 TGCGCCAGCAGCTTCCAGACAGGGCGAGTGAACACTGAAGCTTTCTTT CASSFQTGRVNTEAFF
TRBJ1-1 TRBD1 NA TRBV20-1 TGCAGTGCCAGTCCACAGGGGTTTGAGGACACTGAAGCTTTCTTT CSASPQGFEDTEAFF
TRBJ2-5 NA NA TRBV6-5 TGTGCCAGCAGTTATCCGGGGGAGACCCAGTACTTC CASSYPGETQYF
TRBJ2-2 TRBD2 NA TRBV7-3 TGTGCCAGCAGCTTATCTCCAGCGGGAGCCACCGGGGAGCTGTTTTTT CASSLSPAGATGELFF
TRBJ2-3 TRBD2 NA TRBV28 TGTGCCAGCAGTTTAACTAGCGGGAGGACAGATACGCAGTATTTT CASSLTSGRTDTQYF
TRBJ2-7 NA NA TRBV6-5 TGTGCCAGCAGTGACTCGATTGCGGACGAGCAGTACTTC CASSDSIADEQYF
TRBJ1-1 NA NA TRBV9 TGTGCCAGCAGCGGACACCTGGGCACTGAAGCTTTCTTT CASSGHLGTEAFF
TRBJ1-3 NA NA TRBV3-1/TRBV3-2 TGTGCCAGCAGCCATCGTTCCGGAAACACCATATATTTT CASSHRSGNTIYF
TRBJ2-2 NA NA TRBV28 TGTGCCAGCAGTTCAAGCGCCTTGAACGCCGGGGAGCTGTTTTTT CASSSSALNAGELFF
TRBJ2-1 NA NA TRBV19 TGTGCCAGTAGTATAGACCCCTATTCATCCTACAATGAGCAGTTCTTC CASSIDPYSSYNEQFF
TRBJ2-7 TRBD2 NA TRBV3-1/TRBV3-2 TGTGCCAGCAGCCAAGATGGTCGCGGGAGAATCTTCGAGCAGTACTTC CASSQDGRGRIFEQYF
TRBJ1-4 TRBD1 NA TRBV6-1 TGTGCCAGCAGTGAAGCGCGGCCAGGGGGCTGGGTAGGGGAAAAACTGTTTTTT CASSEARPGGWVGEKLFF
TRBJ2-7 TRBD1 NA TRBV28 TGTGCCAGCAGTCCTACCGGGACAGCGTCCTACGAGCAGTACTTC CASSPTGTASYEQYF
TRBJ1-1 TRBD1 NA TRBV15 TGTGCCACCAGCAGACGCAGGGGGGCCGGCACTGAAGCTTTCTTT CATSRRRGAGTEAFF
TRBJ1-3 TRBD1 NA TRBV30 TGTGCCTGGAGTACAGGGGCTAACTCTGGAAACACCATATATTTT CAWSTGANSGNTIYF
TRBJ1-3 TRBD1 NA TRBV29-1 TGCAGCGTTTCCGGACAGGACTCTGGAAACACCATATATTTT CSVSGQDSGNTIYF
TRBJ1-1 TRBD1 NA TRBV28 TGTGCCAGCAGATCCCCGACAGGGTACACTGAAGCTTTCTTT CASRSPTGYTEAFF
TRBJ2-5 NA NA TRBV7-7 TGTGCTAGCGGGACAGGGTACCAAGAGACCCAGTACTTC CASGTGYQETQYF
TRBJ2-7 TRBD2 NA TRBV19 TGTGCCAGTAGTCCAGGACTAGCGGGAGTGTACGAGCAGTACTTC CASSPGLAGVYEQYF
TRBJ1-2 TRBD1 NA TRBV28 TGTGCCAGCGAAGGGGGGACAGGGGAAATCCACTGGGGCTACACCTTC CASEGGTGEIHWGYTF
TRBJ1-5 TRBD1 NA TRBV6-2/TRBV6-3 TGTGCCAGCAGTTACGCAGGGGGACACAATCAGCCCCAGCATTTT CASSYAGGHNQPQHF
TRBJ2-3 TRBD2 NA TRBV28 TGTGCCAGCAGTTTATACATAGCGGGAGGGAGCACAGATACGCAGTATTTT CASSLYIAGGSTDTQYF
TRBJ2-5 TRBD2 NA TRBV6-5 TGTGCCAGCAGTATAGCGGGAGGACGCGGGGAGACCCAGTACTTC CASSIAGGRGETQYF
TRBJ2-7 TRBD2 NA TRBV4-3 TGCGCCAGCAGCCCTGGACTAGCGCGAGGCCCCCACGAGCAGTACTTC CASSPGLARGPHEQYF
TRBJ2-1 NA NA TRBV9 TGTGCCAGCAGCGTCGGCGGGCTCTCCTACAATGAGCAGTTCTTC CASSVGGLSYNEQFF
TRBJ2-5 TRBD2 NA TRBV6-5 TGTGCCAGCAGTTACTCGCCTAGCGGGGAGACCCAGTACTTC CASSYSPSGETQYF
TRBJ2-1 NA NA TRBV5-1 TGCGCCAGCAGCTTGGCTCCGGCTAGCGCGTACAATGAGCAGTTCTTC CASSLAPASAYNEQFF
TRBJ2-2 NA NA TRBV2 TGTGCCAGCAGTGAAGGGACAGCGAACACCGGGGAGCTGTTTTTT CASSEGTANTGELFF
TRBJ2-7 TRBD2 few TRBV6-2/TRBV6-3 TGTGCCAGCAGTGGGACTAGCGGAACCACCTACGAGCAGTACTTC CASSGTSGTTYEQYF
TRBJ2-1 TRBD2 NA TRBV28 TGTGCCAGCAGTTTATGGGGGGGGGAGCATGAGCAGTTCTTC CASSLWGGEHEQFF
TRBJ2-7 TRBD1 NA TRBV7-2 TGTGCCAGTTCACAGGGGTACCAGCAGTACTTC CASSQGYQQYF
TRBJ2-2 TRBD2 NA TRBV6-1 TGTGCCAGCAGTGAAGACCGGTTGGGGGGGAGGACCGGGGAGCTGTTTTTT CASSEDRLGGRTGELFF
TRBJ1-6 TRBD1 NA TRBV11-2 TGTGCCAGCAGACCGTTGACAGGGTATAATTCACCCCTCCACTTT CASRPLTGYNSPLHF
TRBJ2-2 TRBD2 NA TRBV28 TGTGCCAGTACTACTAGCGGAGTTAACACCGGGGAGCTGTTTTTT CASTTSGVNTGELFF
TRBJ2-1 TRBD2 NA TRBV11-3 TGTGCCAGCAGCTTAACAGCGGGGATTTCCTACAATGAGCAGTTCTTC CASSLTAGISYNEQFF
TRBJ1-2 NA NA TRBV2 TGTGCCAGCAGTGAATGGGGCGGGGACGACTATGGCTACACCTTC CASSEWGGDDYGYTF
TRBJ1-6 NA NA TRBV18 TGTGCCAGCTCACCAGGGCGCGAACTCCTCCACTTT CASSPGRELLHF
TRBJ1-6 NA once TRBV7-2 TGTGCCAGCAGCTTAGCGGGGGGTTCACCCCTCCACTTT CASSLAGGSPLHF
TRBJ1-4 NA NA TRBV5-8 TGTGCCAGCAGCTTGGTACAGAACGAAAAACTGTTTTTT CASSLVQNEKLFF
TRBJ2-7 TRBD2 NA TRBV28 TGTGCCAGCAGTTTAGTCCTAGCGGGAGGGCCGTACGAGCAGTACTTC CASSLVLAGGPYEQYF
TRBJ1-4 TRBD1 NA TRBV2 TGTGCCAGCAGTGCCTACCCCCCACAGGGGTTTTCAACTAATGAAAAACTGTTTTTT CASSAYPPQGFSTNEKLFF
TRBJ2-4 TRBD1 NA TRBV11-3 TGTGCCAGCAGCTCCGGGACAGGGTCGGGAGGAGTCCAGTACTTC CASSSGTGSGGVQYF
TRBJ1-6 TRBD1 NA TRBV27 TGTGCCAGCAGCAAAATACAGGGGGCGCGTTCACCCCTCCACTTT CASSKIQGARSPLHF
TRBJ2-7 TRBD2 NA TRBV9 TGTGCCAGCAGCACGTATAGCGGGAGCAGCTCCGAGCAGTACTTC CASSTYSGSSSEQYF
TRBJ2-1 NA NA TRBV29-1 TGCAGCGTCGCTTACGGAGCCCTAGTTAAGGGCACTAGCTCCTACAATGAGCAGTTCTTC CSVAYGALVKGTSSYNEQFF
TRBJ2-3 NA NA TRBV7-9 TGTGCCAGCAGCTCACCGGGACTTTCCACAGATACGCAGTATTTT CASSSPGLSTDTQYF
TRBJ2-1 NA NA TRBV19 TGTGCCTGTAGTTTTGGAGTCGGCTCTGAGCAGTTCTTC CACSFGVGSEQFF
TRBJ2-5 NA NA TRBV29-1 TGCAGCGTTGCTCACGGACAGCTGCAAGAGACCCAGTACTTC CSVAHGQLQETQYF